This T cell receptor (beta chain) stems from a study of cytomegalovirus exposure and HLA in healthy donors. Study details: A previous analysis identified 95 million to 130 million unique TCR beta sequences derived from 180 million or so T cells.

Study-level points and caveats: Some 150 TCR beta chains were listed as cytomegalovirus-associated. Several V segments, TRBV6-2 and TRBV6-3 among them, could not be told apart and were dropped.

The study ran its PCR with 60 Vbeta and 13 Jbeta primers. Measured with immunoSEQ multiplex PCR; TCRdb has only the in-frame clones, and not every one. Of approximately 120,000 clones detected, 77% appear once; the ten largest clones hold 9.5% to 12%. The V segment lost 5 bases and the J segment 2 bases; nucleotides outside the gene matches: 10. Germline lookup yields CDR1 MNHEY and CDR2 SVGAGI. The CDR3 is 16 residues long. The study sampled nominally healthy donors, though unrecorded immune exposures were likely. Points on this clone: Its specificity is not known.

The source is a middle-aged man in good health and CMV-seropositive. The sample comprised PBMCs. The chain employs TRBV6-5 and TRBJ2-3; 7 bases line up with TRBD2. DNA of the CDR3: TGTGCCAGCAGTAACTTGGCGGGGGAGCCCACAGATACGCAGTATTTT. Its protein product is CASSNLAGEPTDTQYF.